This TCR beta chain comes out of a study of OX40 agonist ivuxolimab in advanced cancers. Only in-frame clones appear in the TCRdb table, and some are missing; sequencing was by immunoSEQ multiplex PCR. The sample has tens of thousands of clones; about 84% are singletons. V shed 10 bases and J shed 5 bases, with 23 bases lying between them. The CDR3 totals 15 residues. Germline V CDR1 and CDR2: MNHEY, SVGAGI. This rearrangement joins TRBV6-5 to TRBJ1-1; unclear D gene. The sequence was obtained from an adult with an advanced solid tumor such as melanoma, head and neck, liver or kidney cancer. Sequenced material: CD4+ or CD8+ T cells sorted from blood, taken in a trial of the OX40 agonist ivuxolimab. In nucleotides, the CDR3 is TGTGCCACCTCCGGGGAAGAGGTTAGTTGGACTGAAGCTTTCTTT. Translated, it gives CATSGEEVSWTEAFF.